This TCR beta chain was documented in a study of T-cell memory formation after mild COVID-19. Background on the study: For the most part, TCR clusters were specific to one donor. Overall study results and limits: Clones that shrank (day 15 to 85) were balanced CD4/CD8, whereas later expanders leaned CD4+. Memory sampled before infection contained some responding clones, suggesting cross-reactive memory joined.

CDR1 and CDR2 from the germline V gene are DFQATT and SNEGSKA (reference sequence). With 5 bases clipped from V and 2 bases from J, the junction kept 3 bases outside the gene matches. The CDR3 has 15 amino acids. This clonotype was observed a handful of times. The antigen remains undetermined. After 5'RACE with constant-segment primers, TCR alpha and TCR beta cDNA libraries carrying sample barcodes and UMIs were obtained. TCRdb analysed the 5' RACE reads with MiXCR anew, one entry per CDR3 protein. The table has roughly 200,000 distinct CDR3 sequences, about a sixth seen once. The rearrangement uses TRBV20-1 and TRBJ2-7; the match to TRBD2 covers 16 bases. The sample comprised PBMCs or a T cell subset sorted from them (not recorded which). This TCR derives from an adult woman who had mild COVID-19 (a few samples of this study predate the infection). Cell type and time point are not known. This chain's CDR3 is CSAGTSGRGAYEQYF. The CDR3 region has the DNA TGCAGTGCTGGGACTAGCGGGAGGGGGGCCTACGAGCAGTACTTC.